This T cell receptor (beta chain) is from a study of blood T cell repertoires in COVID-19. V was shortened by 1 base and J by 6 bases, with 14 bases between the two germline ends. CDR3 length equals 14 residues. From germline, CDR1 is SGHTS and CDR2 YDEGEE. Clones were read by immunoSEQ multiplex PCR, and TCRdb kept only the in-frame ones, dropping some. The sample includes roughly 50,000 clones, around 86% of them seen just once. The rearrangement links TRBV5-8 to TRBJ2-7, with D possibly being TRBD2 (6 bases). The sequencing sample was made of peripheral blood. This sequence was found in a human donor in a cohort sampled during active COVID-19. The CDR3 sequence: CASSLPPGAPEQYF. CDR3 nucleotides: TGTGCCAGCAGCTTGCCACCGGGAGCCCCCGAGCAGTACTTC.